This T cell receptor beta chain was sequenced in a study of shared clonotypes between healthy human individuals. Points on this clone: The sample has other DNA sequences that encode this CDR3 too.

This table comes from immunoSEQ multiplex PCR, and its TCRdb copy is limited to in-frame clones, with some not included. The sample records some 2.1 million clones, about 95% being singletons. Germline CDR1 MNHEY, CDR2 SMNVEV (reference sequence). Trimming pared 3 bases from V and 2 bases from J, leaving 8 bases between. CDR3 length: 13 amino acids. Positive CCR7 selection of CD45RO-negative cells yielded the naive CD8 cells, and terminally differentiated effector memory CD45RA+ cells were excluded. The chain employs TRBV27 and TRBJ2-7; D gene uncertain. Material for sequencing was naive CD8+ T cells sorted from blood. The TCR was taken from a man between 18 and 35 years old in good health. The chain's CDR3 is CASSFGTAYEQYF. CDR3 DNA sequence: TGTGCCAGCAGTTTCGGCACGGCCTACGAGCAGTACTTC.